Described below is a single TCR beta chain sequence and its context. Original data processing: Estimation of nucleated cell counts was performed using reference gene primer amplification. TCRdb's table, derived via immunoSEQ multiplex PCR, lists solely in-frame clones and lacks some. From that table come the V and J calls and clone size; the DNA was used to work out D and trimming. The sample lists tens of thousands of clones, 77% occurring once. The data derive from a study of blood T cell repertoires in COVID-19. Across the whole study: Whether acute or convalescent, the COVID-19 samples came from the United States, Italy and Spain. In each case, the material was cDNA or gDNA derived from T cells, B-cell-depleted T cells, or PBMCs.

Sample: peripheral blood. The sequence was obtained from a man in his 70s with active or convalescent COVID-19.

CDR3 protein: CASSPWGGLTDTQYF. CDR3 sequence (DNA): TGTGCCAGCAGTCCCTGGGGGGGGCTGACAGATACGCAGTATTTT. V usage is TRBV27 and J usage is TRBJ2-3, with a possible D match to TRBD2 (7 bases). The CDR3 contains 15 residues. Germline CDR1 MNHEY, CDR2 SMNVEV (reference sequence). Trimming removed 5 bases from V and 3 bases from J, with 15 bases in between.